These 23 T cell receptor beta chains came from one sample sequenced in a study of blood T cell repertoires in COVID-19. TCRdb keeps only in-frame clones here, not all; method: immunoSEQ multiplex PCR. The sample gives about 150,000 clones, 90% to 95% of which show up once; 0.53% is in the top ten. The sequenced sample consisted of peripheral blood. The source of these receptors is a man aged 50 or older with acute or convalescent COVID-19.

CDR3: CALAGVSYEQYF. DNA of the CDR3: TGTGCCCTAGCGGGAGTCTCCTACGAGCAGTACTTC. V is TRBV30 and J is TRBJ2-7; 10 nucleotides agree with TRBD2. Trimming at V came to 8 bases and at J to 0 bases, leaving 1 base not matched to a gene. This CDR3 has 12 amino acids. Per germline, CDR1 GTSNPN and CDR2 SVGIG (reference sequence).

DNA for the CDR3: TGCGCCAGCAGCTTTCCGTCGACTGGGGGACTAGCGGGAGTCAATGAGCAGTTCTTC. This gives the protein CASSFPSTGGLAGVNEQFF. J is TRBJ2-1 and V is TRBV5-1; TRBD2 matches at 14 bases. Per the germline V gene, CDR1 is SGHRS and CDR2 is YFSETQ. The CDR3 is made up of 19 amino acids. With V trimmed by 2 bases and J by 6 bases, 13 bases remained unmatched.

The chain recombines TRBV7-9 with TRBJ2-3; 10 bases line up with TRBD2. Germline trimming cut 2 bases from V and 3 bases from J; bases unmatched to any gene: 5. Germline values: CDR1 SEHNR, CDR2 FQNEAQ (reference sequence). The CDR3 runs to 16 residues. CDR3 sequence reads: CASSLTSGVNTDTQYF. CDR3 in DNA: TGTGCCAGCAGCTTAACTAGCGGGGTAAATACAGATACGCAGTATTTT.

The rearrangement joins TRBV7-3 to TRBJ1-4, with a tentative D call TRBD1 (5 bases). V lost 5 bases and J 8 bases, leaving 12 bases between the germline ends. Per germline, CDR1 SGHTA and CDR2 FQGTGA. CDR3 length: 13 amino acids. CDR3: CASSKGVNEKLFF. The CDR3 bases are TGTGCCAGCAGCAAAGGGGTAAACGAAAAACTGTTTTTT. Complete variable domain (other parts from reference TRBV7-3 and TRBJ1-4): GAGVSQTPSNKVTEKGKYVELRCDPISGHTALYWYRQSLGQGPEFLIYFQGTGAADDSGLPNDRFFAVRPEGSVSTLKIQRTERGDSAVYLCASSKGVNEKLFFGSGTQLSVL.

This chain links TRBV18 with TRBJ1-3; TRBD1 matches at 9 bases. Germline CDR1 reads KGHSH; CDR2 reads LQKENI. With 5 bases clipped from V and 9 bases from J, the junction kept 14 bases outside the gene matches. The CDR3 has 16 residues. CDR3 protein: CASSSGQGRSPSTIYF. The CDR3, as DNA: TGTGCCAGCTCATCGGGACAGGGAAGGAGCCCCAGCACCATATATTTT. The whole variable domain, filled in from reference TRBV18 and TRBJ1-3, reads NAGVMQNPRHLVRRRGQEARLRCSPMKGHSHVYWYRQLPEEGLKFMVYLQKENIIDESGMPKERFSAEFPKEGPSILRIQQVVRGDSAAYFCASSSGQGRSPSTIYFGEGSWLTVV.

As DNA, the CDR3 is TGTGCCAGCAGCGTAGCTACAGGGGGCACCTATGGCTACACCTTC. The encoded protein is CASSVATGGTYGYTF. J is TRBJ1-2 and V is TRBV9; 9 bases align to TRBD1. This CDR3 has 15 residues. V trimming: 0 bases; J trimming: 4 bases; junction bases outside the gene matches: 4. The germline CDR1 and CDR2 sequences are SGDLS and YYNGEE.

This sequence joins TRBV7-8 and TRBJ2-7; D is possibly TRBD2 (5 bases). The V end lost 4 bases, the J end lost 4 bases, and 17 bases lay between the germline ends. CDR3 length: 15 residues. Germline lookup yields CDR1 SGHVS and CDR2 FQNEAQ. The CDR3 DNA sequence: TGTGCCAGCAGCTCCCAGCCCGGGGTTGGGTACGAGCAGTACTTC. As protein: CASSSQPGVGYEQYF. Supplemented by reference TRBV7-8 and TRBJ2-7, the full variable domain reads GAGVSQSPRYKVAKRGQDVALRCDPISGHVSLFWYQQALGQGPEFLTYFQNEAQLDKSGLPSDRFFAERPEGSVSTLKIQRTQQEDSAVYLCASSSQPGVGYEQYFGPGTRLTVT.

V is TRBV27 and J is TRBJ1-3, with D possibly being TRBD1 (5 bases). The ends were cut back, 5 bases at V and 3 bases at J, with 17 bases in the middle. The germline V gene has CDR1 MNHEY and CDR2 SMNVEV (reference sequence). This CDR3 is built from 16 residues. The CDR3 reads CASSPSGYLGGNTIYF. DNA of the CDR3: TGTGCCAGCAGTCCCTCAGGGTATCTCGGTGGAAACACCATATATTTT.

The CDR3 loop reads CSARPAGTQYF. CDR3 sequence (DNA): TGCAGTGCTAGGCCAGCGGGGACCCAGTACTTC. The chain carries TRBV20-1 and TRBJ2-5; TRBD2 might be the D (6 bases). Germline V gene lookup returns CDR1 DFQATT and CDR2 SNEGSKA (reference sequence). The CDR3 loop spans 11 amino acids. The V end was cut by 3 bases, the J end by 7 bases, with 9 bases between.

V usage is TRBV6-2 or TRBV6-3 and J usage is TRBJ1-5; TRBD1 matches 9 bases. Germline values: CDR1 MNHEY, CDR2 SVGEGT. The CDR3 is 19 amino acids. Unmatched junction bases numbered 14, after V lost 5 bases and J lost 0 bases. CDR3 sequence: CASSTTPGTGFGSNQPQHF. Written as DNA, the CDR3 is TGTGCCAGCAGTACGACTCCCGGGACAGGGTTCGGTAGCAATCAGCCCCAGCATTTT.

This clone has a single count. CDR3 bases: TGTGCAAGTCGCTTTTTTCTCCGTCGGAGCAATCAGCCCCAGCATTTT. This gives the protein CASRFFLRRSNQPQHF. The rearrangement links TRBV12-2 to TRBJ1-5. TRBV12-2 is assigned pseudogene status. This CDR3 region has 16 residues.

The sample holds one count of this clone. This chain links TRBV20-1 with TRBJ2-1, with D possibly matching TRBD2 (5 bases). This CDR3 contains 15 residues. Germline V lookup: CDR1 DFQATT, CDR2 SNEGSKA (reference sequence). The V end lost 3 bases, the J end lost 8 bases, and 20 bases lay between the germline ends. The CDR3 bases are TGCAGTGCTAGTCTCGCAGTCACCGGGGTCCATGAGCAGTTCTTC. As protein: CSASLAVTGVHEQFF.

The rearrangement joins TRBV5-1 to TRBJ2-3; 11 positions match TRBD2. The V segment lost 5 bases and the J segment 2 bases; nucleotides outside the gene matches: 1. CDR3 size: 14 residues. The germline V gene has CDR1 SGHRS and CDR2 YFSETQ. The CDR3 DNA is TGCGCCAGCAGGACTAGCGGGACCACAGATACGCAGTATTTT. Translation gives CASRTSGTTDTQYF.

The chain carries TRBV28 and TRBJ1-6, with D perhaps TRBD1 (6 bases). CDR3 length equals 16 residues. The germline CDR1 and CDR2 sequences are MDHEN and SYDVKM. V was pared by 3 bases and J by 10 bases, with 19 bases between. CDR3 sequence reads: CASSLGGGGDRSPLHF. The CDR3 bases are TGTGCCAGCAGTTTGGGGGGGGGCGGCGATCGGTCACCCCTCCACTTT.

The chain joins TRBV5-4 to TRBJ2-1; 7 positions agree with TRBD1. The CDR3 has 13 residues. Germline assignment: CDR1 SGHNT and CDR2 YYREEE (reference sequence). The V gene end was trimmed by 4 bases and the J gene end by 8 bases; junction bases not matched to a gene: 6. The CDR3 region is CASSANRGHEQFF. DNA of the CDR3: TGTGCCAGCAGCGCGAACAGGGGCCATGAGCAGTTCTTC.

J is TRBJ2-2 and V is TRBV6-2 or TRBV6-3, with TRBD2 identical over 9 bases. The CDR3 has 18 residues. With V trimmed by 2 bases and J by 5 bases, 12 bases remained unmatched. CDR1 and CDR2 (germline): MNHEY, SVGEGT. The CDR3 sequence is CASSYPLGGGARTGELFF. The CDR3 DNA reads as TGTGCCAGCAGTTACCCCCTGGGCGGGGGGGCAAGGACCGGGGAGCTGTTTTTT.

Details on this clone: The sample has other DNA sequences that encode this CDR3 too. The rearrangement joins TRBV19 to TRBJ1-4, with 10 bases that match TRBD1. The germline gives CDR1 LNHDA, CDR2 SQIVND (reference sequence). The ends lost 7 bases at V and 5 bases at J; junction bases unmatched: 4. This CDR3 region has 14 residues. CDR3 amino acids: CASMRGQGNEKLFF. DNA for the CDR3: TGTGCCAGTATGAGGGGACAGGGGAATGAAAAACTGTTTTTT.

This clone was seen only a few times. This sequence joins TRBV7-2 and TRBJ2-5, with D tentatively TRBD2 (6 bases). This CDR3 is 14 amino acids long. The germline CDR1 and CDR2 sequences are SGHTA and FQGNSA. V was shortened by 0 bases and J by 4 bases, with 9 bases between the two germline ends. CDR3 DNA sequence: TGTGCCAGCAGCTTAGCGGGGGGTGGAGAGACCCAGTACTTC. Translated, it gives CASSLAGGGETQYF. The variable domain in full, with the rest retrieved from reference TRBV7-2 and TRBJ2-5, is GAGVSQSPSNKVTEKGKDVELRCDPISGHTALYWYRQSLGQGLEFLIYFQGNSAPDKSGLPSDRFSAERTGGSVSTLTIQRTQQEDSAVYLCASSLAGGGETQYFGPGTRLLVL.

The gene calls are TRBV7-2 and TRBJ1-2; TRBD1 might be the D (5 bases). Trimming took 5 bases from V and 7 from J, leaving 20 bases between them. The CDR3 spans 15 residues. Germline-derived CDR1 and CDR2 are SGHTA and FQGNSA. The chain's CDR3 is CASSTTPPGRGGYTF. CDR3 in DNA: TGTGCCAGCAGCACCACCCCCCCGGGGAGGGGTGGCTACACCTTC.

The chain has TRBV30 and TRBJ1-2; 8 bases map to TRBD1. The CDR3 length is 16 residues. V lost 5 bases, J lost 8 bases, and 19 bases stayed unmatched. Germline assignment: CDR1 GTSNPN and CDR2 SVGIG (reference sequence). CDR3 DNA: TGTGCCTGGGGTCCGGGACAGGTTAGGGGTTCCTACGGCTACACCTTC. This codes for CAWGPGQVRGSYGYTF.

This chain links TRBV28 with TRBJ1-5, with D perhaps matching TRBD1 (5 bases). In germline, CDR1 is MDHEN, CDR2 SYDVKM. The CDR3 has 17 amino acids. The germline V and J ends were trimmed by 7 bases and 0 bases, with 19 bases remaining between them. CDR3 DNA sequence: TGTGCCAGCATCCATACTCCAGGGACTTTTAGCAATCAGCCCCAGCATTTT. Translating gives CASIHTPGTFSNQPQHF.

The chain recombines TRBV25-1 with TRBJ2-2; 8 bases fit TRBD1. Germline trimming cut 2 bases from V and 4 bases from J; bases unmatched to any gene: 3. The germline V gene has CDR1 MGHDK and CDR2 SYGVNS. This CDR3 contains 15 residues. CDR3 sequence: CASSERTGSTGELFF. In DNA, the CDR3 is TGTGCCAGCAGTGAACGGACAGGGAGCACCGGGGAGCTGTTTTTT.

The J gene is TRBJ2-3, the V gene TRBV19, with 10 bases identical to TRBD2. J lost 3 bases, V lost 6 bases, and 6 bases had no gene match. In germline, CDR1 is LNHDA, CDR2 SQIVND (reference sequence). The CDR3 consists of 15 residues. CDR3 residues: CASSQLAGLTDTQYF. CDR3 bases: TGTGCCAGTAGCCAACTAGCGGGGCTTACAGATACGCAGTATTTT. The variable domain in full, with the rest retrieved from reference TRBV19 and TRBJ2-3, is DGGITQSPKYLFRKEGQNVTLSCEQNLNHDAMYWYRQDPGQGLRLIYYSQIVNDFQKGDIAEGYSVSREKKESFPLTVTSAQKNPTAFYLCASSQLAGLTDTQYFGPGTRLTVL.